A single sample gave rise to the 29 T cell receptor beta chains below, sequenced in a study of regulatory T cells in long-lasting Graves disease. The time point is: persistent/refractory GD, antithyroid drugs over 5 years with positive TRAb. PBMC-derived RNA was used for the TCR library. Arm-PCR with iRepertoire HTBI primers amplified the CDR3 regions for these TCR beta libraries. TCRdb reanalysed the multiplex PCR reads using MiXCR and keeps one entry per CDR3 protein. The sample yields under 350,000 distinct CDR3 sequences, around 21% seen once. The source material was peripheral blood mononuclear cells (PBMCs), sampled when the disease was refractory, from a patient treated with antithyroid drugs. All receptors derive from a female donor with Graves disease.

This clonotype has ten or more counts. The genes are TRBV28 and TRBJ2-5; TRBD2 aligns across 8 bases. The CDR3 length is 16 residues. Germline V CDR1 and CDR2: MDHEN, SYDVKM. V shed 7 bases and J 1 base; nucleotides not matched to a gene: 11. In DNA, the CDR3 is TGTGCCAGCACCTCGTTACGGGGGGGAGCCCAAGAGACCCAGTACTTC. It codes for CASTSLRGGAQETQYF.

About this clonotype itself: This clone may be a read error of a much larger clone one base away. The chain employs TRBV11-1 and TRBJ2-7; perhaps TRBD2 as D (5 bases). The germline V gene has CDR1 SGHAT and CDR2 FQDESV (reference sequence). This CDR3 has 14 amino acids. CDR3 DNA sequence: TGTGCCAACAGCCGCCCGGGATCCTTCTACGAGCAGTACTTC. It yields the protein CANSRPGSFYEQYF.

The sample holds a few counts of this clonotype. The chain couples TRBV4-2 to TRBJ2-2; 15 bases fit TRBD2. The V segment lost 3 bases and the J segment 6 bases; nucleotides outside the gene matches: 5. CDR3 length: 17 residues. Germline V gene lookup returns CDR1 LGHNA and CDR2 YNFKEQ. CDR3 sequence (DNA): TGTGCCAGCAGCCAGGGGACTAGCGGGAGGAGGTCCGGGGAGCTGTTTTTT. The encoded protein is CASSQGTSGRRSGELFF.

This sequence joins TRBV20-1 and TRBJ1-6; unclear D gene. CDR3 length: 13 residues. Trimming cost V 0 bases and J 6 bases, with 6 bases left between them. CDR1 and CDR2 from the germline V gene are DFQATT and SNEGSKA (reference sequence). The CDR3 loop is CSAREPFNSPLHF. The CDR3 DNA sequence: TGCAGTGCTAGAGAACCTTTTAATTCACCCCTCCACTTT.

In this sample, this clonotype turned up many times. The chain's CDR3 is CASSLPGTGYGYTF. CDR3 coding DNA: TGTGCCAGCAGCTTACCCGGGACAGGGTATGGCTACACCTTC. The V and J genes are TRBV9 and TRBJ1-2; 9 bases are a match to TRBD1. The length of the CDR3 is 14 residues. After removal of 4 bases from V and 5 bases from J, the junction contained 6 bases not matched to a gene. Germline values: CDR1 SGDLS, CDR2 YYNGEE.

This clonotype was found many times. The V and J genes are TRBV28 and TRBJ1-5; 9 nucleotides align to TRBD1. V lost 4 bases and J lost 6; bases outside the gene matches: 4. CDR1 and CDR2 (germline): MDHEN, SYDVKM. This CDR3 is built from 14 residues. CDR3 protein: CASSSTGGSQPQHF. CDR3 nucleotide sequence: TGTGCCAGCAGTTCCACAGGGGGCAGTCAGCCCCAGCATTTT.

This clonotype appeared many times. The chain carries TRBV28 and TRBJ2-7, with TRBD2 matching over 13 bases. The germline V gene has CDR1 MDHEN and CDR2 SYDVKM. V lost 5 bases to trimming and J lost 2 bases; unmatched junction nucleotides: 18. There are 20 residues in the CDR3. This chain's CDR3 is CASSRISTSGRWYNPYEQYF. The CDR3 DNA sequence: TGTGCCAGCAGTAGGATTTCGACTAGCGGGAGGTGGTACAATCCCTACGAGCAGTACTTC.

The rearrangement uses TRBV20-1 and TRBJ2-2, with TRBD1 as a possible D gene (5 bases). Germline assignment: CDR1 DFQATT and CDR2 SNEGSKA (reference sequence). CDR3 length: 13 residues. CDR3: CSTRAQNTGELFF. As DNA, the CDR3 is TGCAGCACCAGGGCTCAAAACACCGGGGAGCTGTTTTTT.

In this sample, this clonotype turned up many times. This chain joins TRBV7-2 and TRBJ2-7, with 7 bases that match TRBD2. The CDR3 has 13 residues. With 5 bases clipped from V and 3 bases from J, the junction kept 4 bases outside the gene matches. Looked up from germline, CDR1 is SGHTA and CDR2 is FQGNSA. As DNA, the CDR3 is TGTGCCAGCAGCCACCAGCGGGGCTACGAGCAGTACTTC. It encodes CASSHQRGYEQYF.

In this sample, this clonotype turned up many times. The genes are TRBV12-3 or TRBV12-4 and TRBJ1-6; 8 bases match TRBD1. This CDR3 has 14 amino acids. V lost 2 bases, J lost 8 bases, and 2 bases stayed unmatched. CDR3 region: CASSLNRGDSPLHF. The CDR3, as DNA: TGTGCCAGCAGTTTAAACAGGGGGGATTCACCCCTCCACTTT.

There are many counts of this clonotype. The chain uses TRBV30 and TRBJ1-2, with D uncertain. CDR3 length equals 13 residues. Trimming removed 2 bases from V and 4 bases from J, with 11 bases in between. Germline-derived CDR1 and CDR2 are GTSNPN and SVGIG (reference sequence). This CDR3 is CAWSSRTFYGYTF. The CDR3 coding sequence is TGTGCCTGGAGTAGCAGGACTTTCTATGGCTACACCTTC.

This clonotype has at least ten counts. This chain uses TRBV7-2 with TRBJ2-5; possibly TRBD2 for D (5 bases). CDR1 is SGHTA, CDR2 FQGNSA, per germline. CDR3 length: 15 amino acids. V gave up 1 base and J gave up 1 base, with 10 bases separating them. The CDR3 spells CASSLVAGLQETQYF. The DNA of the CDR3 is TGTGCCAGCAGCTTAGTTGCGGGCCTCCAAGAGACCCAGTACTTC.

The sample holds a few counts of this clonotype. For the CDR3, the DNA is TGTGCCAGCAGGAACGAAAATTACAATGAGCAGTTCTTC. Protein: CASRNENYNEQFF. The chain employs TRBV6-1 and TRBJ2-5, with D hard to call. The J call could be wrong; TRBJ2-1 is a better fit for the DNA end. This CDR3 is 13 amino acids long. CDR1 is MNHNS and CDR2 is SASEGT in the germline V gene.

The sample holds many counts of this clonotype. The V gene is TRBV5-1, the J gene TRBJ2-1, with TRBD2 matching 10 bases. CDR3 size: 19 residues. Germline V gives CDR1 SGHRS, CDR2 YFSETQ. With V trimmed by 4 bases and J by 0 bases, 13 bases remained unmatched. Written as DNA, the CDR3 is TGCGCCAGCAGCCCGGGACTAGCGAATCGGGTTAGCTCCTACAATGAGCAGTTCTTC. Encoded protein: CASSPGLANRVSSYNEQFF.

The J gene is TRBJ2-4, the V gene TRBV20-1; D is tentatively TRBD1 or TRBD2 (5 bases each). V lost 1 base to trimming and J lost 0 bases, with 13 bases between them. The germline gives CDR1 DFQATT, CDR2 SNEGSKA (reference sequence). This CDR3 contains 16 residues. CDR3 sequence (DNA): TGCAGTGCTAGAGCAGGGACCAGAGTAGCCAAAAACATTCAGTACTTC. This translates into CSARAGTRVAKNIQYF.

This clonotype was recorded a few times. The V and J genes are TRBV2 and TRBJ1-6; D ambiguous. CDR1 and CDR2 (germline): SNHLY, FYNNEI. This CDR3 contains 22 residues. Trimming shortened V by 7 bases and J by 6 bases, and 37 bases separated the two germline ends. The CDR3 DNA reads as TGTGCCAGCACCTCGAGGGAACGCTTAGCCTCACTTGCCGCTATAATTAATTCACCCCTCCACTTT. Translation: CASTSRERLASLAAIINSPLHF.

A remark on this clonotype: The junction departs from the called germline gene at one end, perhaps through a read error. The chain recombines TRBV10-1 with TRBJ2-2; D gene uncertain. The CDR3 spans 13 residues. CDR1 and CDR2 (germline): WNHNN, SYGVQD (reference sequence). The CDR3 sequence is CVSSVALTGELFF. The CDR3 nucleotides read TGCGTCAGCAGTGTGGCCCTCACCGGGGAGCTGTTTTTT.

This clonotype was counted only a few times. This chain joins TRBV7-8 and TRBJ1-1; 7 nucleotides match TRBD1. Trimming took 6 bases from V and 7 from J; bases not matched to a gene: 11. CDR1 is SGHVS, CDR2 FQNEAQ, per germline. The CDR3 totals 14 residues. In DNA form, the CDR3 reads TGTGCCAGCAGTAGAATTACAGGGGAAGGTGAAGCTTTCTTT. Protein: CASSRITGEGEAFF. The full variable domain, its missing parts supplied by reference TRBV7-8 and TRBJ1-1, is GAGVSQSPRYKVAKRGQDVALRCDPISGHVSLFWYQQALGQGPEFLTYFQNEAQLDKSGLPSDRFFAERPEGSVSTLKIQRTQQEDSAVYLCASSRITGEGEAFFGQGTRLTVV.

V and J are TRBV18 and TRBJ2-4; D gene uncertain. The germline V and J ends were trimmed by 5 bases and 2 bases, with 7 bases remaining between them. CDR1 and CDR2 from the germline V gene are KGHSH and LQKENI. The CDR3 contains 13 residues. The CDR3 nucleotides read TGTGCCAGCTCATCTGGAACCAAAAACATTCAGTACTTC. Protein product: CASSSGTKNIQYF.

This clonotype showed up many times. DNA for the CDR3: TGTGCCATCAGTGAGTCAGGGTTCAACTATGGCTACACCTTC. Protein product: CAISESGFNYGYTF. The chain links TRBV10-3 to TRBJ1-2, with D uncertain. The germline CDR1 and CDR2 sequences are ENHRY and SYGVKD. The length of the CDR3 is 14 residues. V was pared by 0 bases and J by 2 bases, with 7 bases between.

V is TRBV5-6 and J is TRBJ2-7; tentative D call: TRBD1 (6 bases). This CDR3 contains 15 residues. V lost 2 bases and J 3 bases, leaving 15 bases between the germline ends. CDR1 is SGHDT and CDR2 is YYEEEE in the germline V gene. CDR3 region: CASSFRTAQRYEQYF. DNA of the CDR3: TGTGCCAGCAGCTTTAGGACAGCTCAACGCTACGAGCAGTACTTC.

DNA for the CDR3: TGTGCCAGCAGCTTGAGGACAGCCCTTAACACCGGGGAGCTGTTTTTT. Its protein is CASSLRTALNTGELFF. The rearrangement uses TRBV5-6 and TRBJ2-2; TRBD1 might be the D (6 bases). The V end was cut by 1 base, the J end by 2 bases, with 12 bases between. The CDR3 runs 16 residues. Germline assignment: CDR1 SGHDT and CDR2 YYEEEE.

This clonotype turned up a few times. The chain carries TRBV27 and TRBJ2-7; D is uncertain. With 4 bases removed from V and 1 base from J, the gap between germline ends came to 14 bases. Per germline, CDR1 MNHEY and CDR2 SMNVEV (reference sequence). This CDR3 comprises 15 residues. This CDR3 reads CASSYKGYISYEQYF. The CDR3 DNA follows: TGTGCCAGCAGTTACAAGGGATATATTTCCTACGAGCAGTACTTC.

This chain connects TRBV18 to TRBJ1-2; TRBD1 might be the D (5 bases). Germline V gives CDR1 KGHSH, CDR2 LQKENI. The V gene lost 5 bases and the J gene lost 4 bases, with 17 bases spanning the gap. The CDR3 is made up of 15 amino acids. As DNA, the CDR3 is TGTGCCAGCTCAACTCAGGGAAGAGAGGGCTATGGCTACACCTTC. Amino acid sequence: CASSTQGREGYGYTF.

The chain recombines TRBV6-1 with TRBJ2-1; D is undetermined. CDR3 size: 14 residues. Between the trimmed V and J ends, which lost 5 bases and 2 bases, there was a span of 10 bases. Germline loops: CDR1 MNHNS, CDR2 SASEGT. CDR3: CASSRLGTYNEQFF. The DNA of the CDR3 is TGTGCCAGCAGTCGGCTCGGCACCTACAATGAGCAGTTCTTC.

This clonotype turned up a few times. The rearrangement links TRBV20-1 to TRBJ2-5, with no clear D. Germline V gives CDR1 DFQATT, CDR2 SNEGSKA (reference sequence). This CDR3 region has 11 residues. V lost 1 base and J 4 bases, leaving 4 bases between the germline ends. The CDR3 nucleotides read TGCAGTGCTAGAGCCCCAGAGACCCAGTACTTC. As protein: CSARAPETQYF.

This rearrangement joins TRBV7-9 to TRBJ1-5; the D is unclear. The CDR3 sequence is 13 residues long. The germline V and J ends were trimmed by 2 bases and 9 bases, with 11 bases remaining between them. Germline V lookup: CDR1 SEHNR, CDR2 FQNEAQ (reference sequence). CDR3 DNA: TGTGCCAGCAGCTTAATGGAGGTTGGGCCCCAGCATTTT. Translation: CASSLMEVGPQHF.

In its sample, this clonotype was seen many times. This chain joins TRBV19 and TRBJ2-5; D uncertain. There are 14 residues in the CDR3. The germline V and J ends were trimmed by 3 bases and 3 bases, with 11 bases remaining between them. Germline V CDR1 and CDR2: LNHDA, SQIVND (reference sequence). CDR3 sequence: CASSISGYEETQYF. The CDR3 region has the DNA TGTGCCAGTAGTATCTCAGGATACGAAGAGACCCAGTACTTC.

This clonotype was recorded a few times. The V and J genes are TRBV25-1 and TRBJ2-4; the match to TRBD2 covers 10 bases. The V gene's germline CDR1 is MGHDK and CDR2 SYGVNS. The CDR3 covers 14 residues. J lost 7 bases, V lost 6 bases, and 6 bases had no gene match. CDR3 loop: CASRSSGSLNIQYF. CDR3 DNA sequence: TGTGCCAGCAGATCTAGCGGGAGTTTGAACATTCAGTACTTC.